This TCR beta chain is drawn from a study of spatial heterogeneity in lung cancer (dated by TCRdb to the late 2010s). At the level of the whole study: Beta-chain transcripts were consistently detected in greater numbers than alpha-chain transcripts, which likely reflects a higher abundance of beta-chain transcripts. At surgery, over 200 tumor regions, approximately 64 matched nontumor lung samples and 56 PBMC samples were TCR-sequenced for both alpha and beta chains. In the raw uncorrected reads, each unique combination of TCR and UMI appeared more than ten times on average. Nonsynonymous mutation counts, determined by whole-exome sequencing of tumor tissue, were related to TCR repertoire features. The study quantitatively compared TCR alpha and beta repertoires across multiple tumor regions, matched nontumor lung and blood in non-small cell lung cancer.

Reading the label with the study, this specimen's time point is: sample taken at primary tumor resection. Whole RNA extracted from tumor and nontumor lung tissue, or from cryopreserved PBMC samples, was used for TCR sequencing without cell sorting. Samples were obtained from approximately 77 patients with early-stage, untreated non-small cell lung cancer from the lung TRACERx cohort. A patient was chosen for TCR sequencing only when enough RNA was available from at least two tumor regions. To prepare the library, 5' RACE was applied. Instrument used: NextSeq 500. The TCR library protocol attached a unique molecular identifier to each TCR cDNA molecule to allow correction of PCR and sequencing errors. The study's own analysis went as follows. TCR identification, UMI-based error correction and CDR3 extraction were performed with Decombinator tools. Expanded TCRs were defined as those above a frequency of 2 per 1,000, corresponding to the top 1% of the tumor frequency distribution. Renyi diversity was computed with the R vegan package after each repertoire had been subsampled 100 times to 5,000 TCRs. CDR3 similarity networks were built from amino acid triplet string-kernel similarity, connecting CDR3s with pairwise similarity above 0.82. TCRdb took the public reads, trimmed them with fastp at Q25, ran MiXCR for clone calling and kept in-frame beta chains. Merged by CDR3 protein, the rows form single entries marked with the most common genes and DNA. These V and J calls derive from TCRdb rather than the authors' analysis. The sample table contains around 75,000 distinct CDR3 sequences; only one count was recorded for about an eighth of them. The ten largest clones take up over 5.5% of the sample.

The germline V gene (reference sequence) provides CDR1 DFQATT and CDR2 SNEGSKA. At the junction V is shortened by 0 bases and J by 0 bases, with 12 bases in between. The CDR3 runs 15 residues from the cysteine to the phenylalanine. Only the CDR3 DNA stays, 45 bases, in frame from base 1. Overall study outcomes, separate from this receptor: Confirming at a functional level the hypothesis that regional TCRs recognize regional mutations was considered to require additional single-cell paired TCR alpha and beta sequencing. Ubiquitous expanded tumor TCRs were found in blood more often at tumor resection than at routine follow-up.

On this clonotype itself: It has no known antigen specificity. No qualities accompany the bases; no much larger clone lies one base away.

The sample in question was PBMCs, obtained at surgery. The clonotype was recovered from a male donor with early-stage non-small cell lung cancer. This chain is built from TRBV20-1 and TRBJ2-7, with the D segment possibly TRBD1 or TRBD2, each aligning over 5 bases. The DNA is as follows: TGCAGTGCTAGAGATCCCGGGACGGCCTCCTACGAGCAGTACTTC. Its translation is CSARDPGTASYEQYF.